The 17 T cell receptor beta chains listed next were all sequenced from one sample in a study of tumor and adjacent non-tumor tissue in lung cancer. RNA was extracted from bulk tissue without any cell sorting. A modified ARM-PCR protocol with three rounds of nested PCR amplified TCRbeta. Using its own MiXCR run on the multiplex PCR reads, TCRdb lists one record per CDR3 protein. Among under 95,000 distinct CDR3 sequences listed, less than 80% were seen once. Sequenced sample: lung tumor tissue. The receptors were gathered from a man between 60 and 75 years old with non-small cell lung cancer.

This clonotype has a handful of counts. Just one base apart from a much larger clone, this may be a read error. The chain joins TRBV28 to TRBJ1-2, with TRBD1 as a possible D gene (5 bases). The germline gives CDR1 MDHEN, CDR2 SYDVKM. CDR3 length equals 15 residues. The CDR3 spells CVSFTSGTGNYGYTF. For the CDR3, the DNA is TGTGTCAGCTTTACTTCCGGGACTGGGAACTATGGCTACACCTTC.

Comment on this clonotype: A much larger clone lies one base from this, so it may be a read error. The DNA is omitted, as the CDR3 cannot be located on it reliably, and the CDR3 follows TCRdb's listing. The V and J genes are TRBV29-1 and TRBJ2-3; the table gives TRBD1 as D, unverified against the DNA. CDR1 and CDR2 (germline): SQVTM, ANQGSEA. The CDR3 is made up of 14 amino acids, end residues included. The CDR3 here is CSVGTGTGGATQCF.

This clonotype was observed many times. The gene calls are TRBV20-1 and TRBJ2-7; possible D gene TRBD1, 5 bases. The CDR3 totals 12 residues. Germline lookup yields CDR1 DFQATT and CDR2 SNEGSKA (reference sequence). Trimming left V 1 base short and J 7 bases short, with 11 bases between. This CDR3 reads CSARGGLGEQYF. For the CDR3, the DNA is TGCAGTGCTAGAGGGGGCCTGGGAGAGCAGTACTTC.

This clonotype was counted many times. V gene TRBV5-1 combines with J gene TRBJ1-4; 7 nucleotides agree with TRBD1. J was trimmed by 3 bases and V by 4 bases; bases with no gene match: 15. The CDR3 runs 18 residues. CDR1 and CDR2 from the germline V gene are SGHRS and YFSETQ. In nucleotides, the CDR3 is TGCGCCAGCAGCCCTGGGACAGTGCCACCGACCGCTAATGAAAAACTGTTTTTT. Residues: CASSPGTVPPTANEKLFF. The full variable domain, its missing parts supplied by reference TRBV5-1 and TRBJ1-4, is KAGVTQTPRYLIKTRGQQVTLSCSPISGHRSVSWYQQTPGQGLQFLFEYFSETQRNKGNFPGRFSGRQFSNSRSEMNVSTLELGDSALYLCASSPGTVPPTANEKLFFGSGTQLSVL.

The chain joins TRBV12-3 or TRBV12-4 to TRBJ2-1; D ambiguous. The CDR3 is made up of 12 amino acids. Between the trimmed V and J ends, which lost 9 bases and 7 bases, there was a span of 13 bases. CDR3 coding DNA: TGTGCCAGTAGCCGGAACAGTAATGAGCAGTTCTTC. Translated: CASSRNSNEQFF.

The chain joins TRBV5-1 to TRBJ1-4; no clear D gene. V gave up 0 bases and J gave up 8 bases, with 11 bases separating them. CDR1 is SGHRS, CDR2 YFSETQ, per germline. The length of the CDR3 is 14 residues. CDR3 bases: TGCGCCAGCAGCTTGGGGGCGTCACGCGAAAAACTGTTTTTT. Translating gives CASSLGASREKLFF.

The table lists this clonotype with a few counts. Here the CDR3 reads CATSSDQGEMRDEQYF. The CDR3 bases are TGTGCCACCAGCAGCGACCAGGGGGAGATGAGGGACGAGCAGTACTTC. The chain has TRBV15 and TRBJ2-7, with 7 bases fitting TRBD1. Per germline, CDR1 LNHNV and CDR2 YYDKDF (reference sequence). This CDR3 comprises 16 residues. V shed 3 bases and J 5 bases; nucleotides not matched to a gene: 13.

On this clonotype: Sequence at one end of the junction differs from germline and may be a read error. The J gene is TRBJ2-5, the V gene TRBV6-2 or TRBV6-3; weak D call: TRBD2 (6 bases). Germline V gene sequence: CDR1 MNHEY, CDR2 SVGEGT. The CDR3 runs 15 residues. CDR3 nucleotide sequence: TGTCCCAGCAAGATGGGGACTGCTGATCAAGAGATCCAGTACTTC. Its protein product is CPSKMGTADQEIQYF.

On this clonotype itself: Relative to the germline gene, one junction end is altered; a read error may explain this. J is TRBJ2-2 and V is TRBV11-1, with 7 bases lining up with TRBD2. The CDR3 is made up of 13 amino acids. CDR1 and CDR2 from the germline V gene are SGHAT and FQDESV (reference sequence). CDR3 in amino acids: CASSFEMSGEPLF. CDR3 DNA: TGTGCCAGCAGCTTTGAAATGAGCGGGGAGCCGCTTTTT.

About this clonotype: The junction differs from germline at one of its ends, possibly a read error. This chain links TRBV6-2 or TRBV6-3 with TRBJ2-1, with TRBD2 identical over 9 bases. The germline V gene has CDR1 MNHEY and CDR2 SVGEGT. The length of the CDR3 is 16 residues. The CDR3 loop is CASSTPIIAGDNEQLF. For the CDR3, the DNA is TGTGCCAGCAGTACCCCGATAATAGCGGGGGACAATGAGCAGCTATTC.

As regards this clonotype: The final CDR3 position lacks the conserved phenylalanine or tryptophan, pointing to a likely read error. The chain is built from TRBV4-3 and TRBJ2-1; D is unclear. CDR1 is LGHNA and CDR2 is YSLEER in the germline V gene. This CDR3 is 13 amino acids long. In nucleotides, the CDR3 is TGCGCCGGCAGCCAGGCCTCCTCCTATGAGCAGTTCTCC. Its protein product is CAGSQASSYEQFS.

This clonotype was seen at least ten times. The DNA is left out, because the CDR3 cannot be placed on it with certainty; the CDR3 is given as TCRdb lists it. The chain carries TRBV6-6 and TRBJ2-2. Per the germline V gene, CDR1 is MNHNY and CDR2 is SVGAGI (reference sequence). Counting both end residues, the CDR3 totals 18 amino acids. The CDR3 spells CASSYLEMFHFGTGELFF.

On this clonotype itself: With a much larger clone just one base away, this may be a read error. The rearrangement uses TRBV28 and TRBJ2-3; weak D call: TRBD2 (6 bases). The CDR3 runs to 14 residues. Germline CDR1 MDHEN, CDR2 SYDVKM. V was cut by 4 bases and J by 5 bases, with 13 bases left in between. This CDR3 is CASSSLLAIDTQYF. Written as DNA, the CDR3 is TGTGCCAGCAGTTCCTTACTAGCCATAGATACGCAGTATTTT.

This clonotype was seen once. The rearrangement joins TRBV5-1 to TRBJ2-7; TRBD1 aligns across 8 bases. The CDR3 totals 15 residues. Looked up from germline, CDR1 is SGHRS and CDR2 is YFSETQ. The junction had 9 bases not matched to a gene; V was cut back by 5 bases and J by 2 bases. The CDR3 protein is CASRMDRDFPYEQYF. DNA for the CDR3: TGCGCCAGCAGAATGGACAGGGATTTTCCCTACGAGCAGTACTTC.

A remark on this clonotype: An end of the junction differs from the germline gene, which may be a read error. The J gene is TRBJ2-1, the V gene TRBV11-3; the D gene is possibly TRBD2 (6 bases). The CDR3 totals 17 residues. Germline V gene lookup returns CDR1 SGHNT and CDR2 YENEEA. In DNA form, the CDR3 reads TGTACCAGCAGCTATAGTCACGGACTACCCACGAACATGGAGCAGTTCTTC. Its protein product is CTSSYSHGLPTNMEQFF.

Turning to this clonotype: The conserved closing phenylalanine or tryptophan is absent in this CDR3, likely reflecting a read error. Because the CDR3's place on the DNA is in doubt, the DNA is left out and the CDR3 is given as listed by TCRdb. The CDR3: CVSSLEVGVQYY. The chain couples TRBV5-6 to TRBJ2-3. Ends included, the CDR3 has 12 residues. The V gene's germline CDR1 is SGHDT and CDR2 YYEEEE.

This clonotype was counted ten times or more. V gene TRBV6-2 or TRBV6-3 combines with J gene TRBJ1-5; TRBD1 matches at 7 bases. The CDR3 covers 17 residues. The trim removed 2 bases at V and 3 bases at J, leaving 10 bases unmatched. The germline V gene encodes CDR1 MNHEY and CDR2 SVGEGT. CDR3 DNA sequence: TGTGCCAGCAGTTACGTTAAGACAGGGACCTTCAATCAGCCCCAGCATTTT. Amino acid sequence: CASSYVKTGTFNQPQHF.